This TCR beta chain was observed in a study of cytomegalovirus exposure and HLA in healthy donors. Comments on this clone: Its cognate antigen is unknown.

With 60 Vbeta and 13 Jbeta primers, the PCR was carried out. Profiling relied on immunoSEQ multiplex PCR, and the TCRdb table lists in-frame clones only, not all of them. The table lists some 130,000 clones, approximately 80% of them singletons. Study results and limitations: Cytomegalovirus-associated TCR beta chains were listed, numbering some 170.

The CDR3 is 14 amino acids. V shed 0 bases, J shed 6 bases, and the junction held 3 bases outside the gene matches. Germline-derived CDR1 and CDR2 are SGDLS and YYNGEE. The J gene is TRBJ2-7, the V gene TRBV9, with 10 bases that match TRBD2. The receptor's source is a man aged 30 to 39 in good health and CMV-seronegative. Material for sequencing was PBMCs. The CDR3 DNA reads as TGTGCCAGCAGCGTAGCTAGCGGGAGTATCGAGCAGTACTTC. It specifies CASSVASGSIEQYF.